The clone carrying this T cell receptor beta chain was seen just once. Its antigen remains unidentified. This sample was taken from a study of siplizumab effects on memory and regulatory T cells. Assay: immunoSEQ multiplex PCR; the TCRdb copy retains only in-frame clones and omits some. The data contain tens of thousands of clones, around 96% of them seen just once; the ten biggest clones take up about 0.091%. Study conclusions and caveats: In unstimulated cells, naive T cells appeared more diverse than memory T cells and seemed major alloresponse contributors.

Sequenced: naive CD8+ T cells sorted from blood. This clonotype originated in a human donor in good health.

The CDR3 loop is CASRGQLSEAFF. In DNA form, the CDR3 reads TGTGCCAGTAGGGGACAGCTCTCTGAAGCTTTCTTT. The J gene is TRBJ1-1, the V gene TRBV19; 7 positions agree with TRBD1. The CDR3 extends over 12 amino acids. The V gene end was trimmed by 6 bases and the J gene end by 6 bases; junction bases not matched to a gene: 4. Per the germline V gene, CDR1 is LNHDA and CDR2 is SQIVND (reference sequence).